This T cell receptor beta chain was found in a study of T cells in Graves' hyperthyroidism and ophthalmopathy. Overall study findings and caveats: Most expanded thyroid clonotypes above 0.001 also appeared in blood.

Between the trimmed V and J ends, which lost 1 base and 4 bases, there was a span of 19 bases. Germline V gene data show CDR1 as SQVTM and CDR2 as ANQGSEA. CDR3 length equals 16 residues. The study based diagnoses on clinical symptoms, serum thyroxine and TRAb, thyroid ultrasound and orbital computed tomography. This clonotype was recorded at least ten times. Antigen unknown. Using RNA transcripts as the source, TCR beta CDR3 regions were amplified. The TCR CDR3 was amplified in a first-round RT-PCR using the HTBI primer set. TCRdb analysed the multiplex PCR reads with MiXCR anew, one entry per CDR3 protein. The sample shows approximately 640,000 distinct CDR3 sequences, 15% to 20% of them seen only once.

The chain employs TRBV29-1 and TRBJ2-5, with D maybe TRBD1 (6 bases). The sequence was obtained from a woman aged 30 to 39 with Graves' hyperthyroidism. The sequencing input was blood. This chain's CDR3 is CSVEGVNRARRETQYF. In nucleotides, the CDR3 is TGCAGCGTTGAAGGAGTAAACAGGGCTAGGAGAGAGACCCAGTACTTC.